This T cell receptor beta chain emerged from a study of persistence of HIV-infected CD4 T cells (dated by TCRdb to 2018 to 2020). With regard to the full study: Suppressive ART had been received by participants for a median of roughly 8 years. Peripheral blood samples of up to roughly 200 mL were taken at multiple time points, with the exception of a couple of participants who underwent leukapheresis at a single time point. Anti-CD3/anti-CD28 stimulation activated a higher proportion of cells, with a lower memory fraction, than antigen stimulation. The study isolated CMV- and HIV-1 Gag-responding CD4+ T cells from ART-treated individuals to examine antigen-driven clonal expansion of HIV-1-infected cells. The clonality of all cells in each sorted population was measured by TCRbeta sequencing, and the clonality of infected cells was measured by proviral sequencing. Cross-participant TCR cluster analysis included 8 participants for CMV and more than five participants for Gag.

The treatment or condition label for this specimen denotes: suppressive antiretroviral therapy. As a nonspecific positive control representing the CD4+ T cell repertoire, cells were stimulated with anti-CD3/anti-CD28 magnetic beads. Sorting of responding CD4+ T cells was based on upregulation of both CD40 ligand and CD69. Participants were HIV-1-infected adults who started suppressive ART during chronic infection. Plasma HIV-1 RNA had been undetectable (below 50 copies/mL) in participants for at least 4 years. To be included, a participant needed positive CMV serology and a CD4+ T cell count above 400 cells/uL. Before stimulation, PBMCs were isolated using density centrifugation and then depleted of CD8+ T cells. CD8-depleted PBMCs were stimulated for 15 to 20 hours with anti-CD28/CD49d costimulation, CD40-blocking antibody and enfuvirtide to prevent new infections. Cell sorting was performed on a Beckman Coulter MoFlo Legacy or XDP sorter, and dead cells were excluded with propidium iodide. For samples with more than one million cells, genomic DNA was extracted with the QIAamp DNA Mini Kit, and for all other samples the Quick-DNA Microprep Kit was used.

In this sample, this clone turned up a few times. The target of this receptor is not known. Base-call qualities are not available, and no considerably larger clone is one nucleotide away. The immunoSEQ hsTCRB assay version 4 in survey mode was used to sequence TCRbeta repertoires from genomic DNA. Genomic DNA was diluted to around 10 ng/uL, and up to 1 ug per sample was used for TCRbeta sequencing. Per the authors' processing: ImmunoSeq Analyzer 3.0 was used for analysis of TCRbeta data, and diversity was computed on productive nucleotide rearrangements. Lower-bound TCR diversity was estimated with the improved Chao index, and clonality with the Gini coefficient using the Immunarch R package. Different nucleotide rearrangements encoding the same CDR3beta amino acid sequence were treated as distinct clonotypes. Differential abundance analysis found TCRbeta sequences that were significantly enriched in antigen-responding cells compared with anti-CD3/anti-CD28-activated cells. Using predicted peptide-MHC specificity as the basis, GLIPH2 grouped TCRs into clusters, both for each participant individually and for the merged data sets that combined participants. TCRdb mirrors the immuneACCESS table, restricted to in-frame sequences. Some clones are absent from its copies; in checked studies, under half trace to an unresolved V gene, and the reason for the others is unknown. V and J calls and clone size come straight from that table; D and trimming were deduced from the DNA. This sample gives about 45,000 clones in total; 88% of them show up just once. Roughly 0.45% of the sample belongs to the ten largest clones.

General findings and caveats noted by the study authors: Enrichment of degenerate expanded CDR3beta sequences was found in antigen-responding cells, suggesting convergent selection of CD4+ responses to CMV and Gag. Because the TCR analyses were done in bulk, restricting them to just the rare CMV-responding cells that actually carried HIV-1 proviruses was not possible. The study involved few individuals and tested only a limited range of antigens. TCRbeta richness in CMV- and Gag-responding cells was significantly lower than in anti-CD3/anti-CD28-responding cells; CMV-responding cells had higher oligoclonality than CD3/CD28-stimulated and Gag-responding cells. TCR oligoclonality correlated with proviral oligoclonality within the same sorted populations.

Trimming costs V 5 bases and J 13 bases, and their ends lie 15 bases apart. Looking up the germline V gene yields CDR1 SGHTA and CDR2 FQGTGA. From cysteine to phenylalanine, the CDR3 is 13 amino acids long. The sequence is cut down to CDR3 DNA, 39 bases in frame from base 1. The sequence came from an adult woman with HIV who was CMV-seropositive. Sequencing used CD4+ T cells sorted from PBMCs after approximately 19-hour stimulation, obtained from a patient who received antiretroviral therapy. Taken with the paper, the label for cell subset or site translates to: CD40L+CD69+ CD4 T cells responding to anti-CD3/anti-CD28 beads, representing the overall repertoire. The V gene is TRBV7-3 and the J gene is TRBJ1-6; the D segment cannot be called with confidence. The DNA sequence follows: TGTGCCAGCAGCGCGTCACTCTCGGGCCCCCTCCACTTT. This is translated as CASSASLSGPLHF. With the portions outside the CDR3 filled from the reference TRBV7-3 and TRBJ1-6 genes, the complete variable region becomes GAGVSQTPSNKVTEKGKYVELRCDPISGHTALYWYRQSLGQGPEFLIYFQGTGAADDSGLPNDRFFAVRPEGSVSTLKIQRTERGDSAVYLCASSASLSGPLHFGNGTRLTVT.